Presented here are 13 T cell receptor beta chains from one specimen sequenced in a study of shared clonotypes between healthy human individuals. CD45RO-negative cells were positively selected for CCR7, leaving out terminally differentiated effector memory CD45RA+ cells. Using immunoSEQ multiplex PCR, the repertoire was profiled, and TCRdb retains in-frame clones only, with some absent. This sample has around 1.9 million clones, with approximately 92% found just once. The sequenced material came from naive CD8+ T cells from PBMCs. The receptor source for this set is a man younger than 35 in good health. Some clones in this sample may be carry-over from other donors' samples.

The chain links TRBV7-9 to TRBJ2-7; D gene ambiguous. CDR1 and CDR2 from the germline V gene are SEHNR and FQNEAQ (reference sequence). V was shortened by 5 bases and J by 6 bases, with 11 bases between the two germline ends. CDR3 length: 12 amino acids. This chain's CDR3 is CASSQDLGEQYF. The CDR3 nucleotides are TGTGCCAGCAGCCAGGACCTCGGCGAGCAGTACTTC.

V gene TRBV14 combines with J gene TRBJ2-7; possibly TRBD1 for D (6 bases). The V gene's germline CDR1 is SGHDN and CDR2 FVKESK. Trimming removed 1 base from V and 3 bases from J, with 10 bases in between. This CDR3 region has 14 residues. The CDR3 protein is CASSQASRGYEQYF. As DNA, the CDR3 is TGTGCCAGCAGCCAAGCATCCAGGGGCTACGAGCAGTACTTC.

This rearrangement joins TRBV19 to TRBJ2-1, with D perhaps TRBD1 (6 bases). This CDR3 is built from 13 residues. Trimming cost V 0 bases and J 7 bases, with 7 bases left between them. Looked up from germline, CDR1 is LNHDA and CDR2 is SQIVND (reference sequence). CDR3 bases: TGTGCCAGTAGTATAGATCAGGGGAATGAGCAGTTCTTC. Amino acids: CASSIDQGNEQFF.

The J gene is TRBJ2-2, the V gene TRBV30; D is undetermined. The V gene lost 2 bases and the J gene lost 5 bases, with 9 bases spanning the gap. From germline, CDR1 is GTSNPN and CDR2 SVGIG (reference sequence). This CDR3 spans 13 amino acids. Here the CDR3 reads CAWSPLVTGELFF. In nucleotides, the CDR3 is TGTGCCTGGAGTCCCCTAGTGACCGGGGAGCTGTTTTTT.

Only one count was recorded for this clone. The chain links TRBV28 to TRBJ2-2, with D perhaps assigned TRBD1 or TRBD2 (5 bases each). The V gene lost 5 bases and the J gene lost 7 bases, with 23 bases spanning the gap. This CDR3 has 17 amino acids. The germline V gene has CDR1 MDHEN and CDR2 SYDVKM. CDR3 DNA: TGTGCCAGCAGTGCACGGACACGGGGAGTTCTTGGCGGGGAGCTGTTTTTT. This codes for CASSARTRGVLGGELFF.

The chain couples TRBV4-2 to TRBJ2-5; D not certain. CDR3 size: 15 residues. V gave up 0 bases and J gave up 7 bases, with 15 bases separating them. Germline V gene sequence: CDR1 LGHNA, CDR2 YNFKEQ. As DNA, the CDR3 is TGTGCCAGCAGCCAAGAAGCCCGCCTAAGCAGGACCCAGTACTTC. Protein: CASSQEARLSRTQYF.

The rearrangement joins TRBV7-2 to TRBJ2-1; no definite D call. Germline CDR1 and CDR2: SGHTA and FQGNSA. V was cut by 7 bases and J by 0 bases, with 10 bases left in between. The CDR3 extends over 14 amino acids. The CDR3 nucleotides read TGTGCCAGCAACGGTTTCAGCTCCTACAATGAGCAGTTCTTC. This translates into CASNGFSSYNEQFF.

This sequence joins TRBV6-6 and TRBJ1-1, with D uncertain. Germline lookup yields CDR1 MNHNY and CDR2 SVGAGI (reference sequence). V lost 2 bases, J lost 5 bases, and 15 bases lay in between. This CDR3 has 15 amino acids. The CDR3 sequence is CASSYPVNGETEAFF. Written as DNA, the CDR3 is TGTGCCAGCAGTTACCCCGTTAACGGGGAGACTGAAGCTTTCTTT.

The V gene is TRBV6-5, the J gene TRBJ2-5, with 8 bases that match TRBD2. The J segment lost 3 bases and the V segment lost 0 bases, leaving 0 bases of the junction unmatched. Germline values: CDR1 MNHEY, CDR2 SVGAGI. This CDR3 has 14 amino acids. The CDR3 here is CASSYSAGEETQYF. Written as DNA, the CDR3 is TGTGCCAGCAGTTACTCAGCGGGAGAAGAGACCCAGTACTTC.

The rearrangement links TRBV30 to TRBJ2-5; D may be TRBD1 (5 bases). The end of the DNA is better explained by TRBJ2-7, so the J call may be wrong. The CDR3 totals 15 residues. The V gene's germline CDR1 is GTSNPN and CDR2 SVGIG (reference sequence). The CDR3 DNA sequence: TGTGCCTGGAGGACAAAGACAGAAATATACTACGAGCAGTACTTC. Protein sequence: CAWRTKTEIYYEQYF.

As DNA, the CDR3 is TGTGCCAGCAGTCTAGGACTCGGCGGATACGAGCAGTACTTC. This codes for CASSLGLGGYEQYF. J is TRBJ2-7 and V is TRBV27; D might be TRBD2 (5 bases). The CDR3 sequence is 14 residues long. Trimming took off 5 bases at V and 4 bases at J, with 15 bases between the two ends. Per germline, CDR1 MNHEY and CDR2 SMNVEV (reference sequence).

This chain links TRBV19 with TRBJ2-7, with 10 bases that match TRBD1. CDR3 length: 15 amino acids. The germline CDR1 and CDR2 sequences are LNHDA and SQIVND (reference sequence). V was pared by 3 bases and J by 4 bases, with 6 bases of the junction left unmatched. CDR3 sequence reads: CASSMTTGGAYEQYF. The DNA of the CDR3 is TGTGCCAGTAGTATGACGACAGGGGGCGCATACGAGCAGTACTTC.

The J gene is TRBJ2-5, the V gene TRBV5-1; 7 bases align to TRBD2. The closer fit of TRBJ2-7 to the DNA end suggests the J call may be wrong. The CDR3 totals 14 residues. CDR1 SGHRS and CDR2 YFSETQ come from the germline V gene. The CDR3 sequence is CASSFIREGYEQYF. DNA of the CDR3: TGCGCCAGCAGCTTCATCAGGGAGGGCTACGAGCAGTACTTC.